A selection of T cell receptor beta chains follows, all from one sample in a study of cytomegalovirus exposure and HLA in healthy donors. Profiled with immunoSEQ multiplex PCR; TCRdb holds only in-frame clones, not every one. This sample yields 150,000 to 200,000 clones, of which more than 75% are seen a single time; around 14% belongs to the top ten. The specimen was PBMCs. The receptors derive from a woman in her twenties or thirties in good health and CMV-seropositive. Both conserved end residues are part of each CDR3. The order of the fields is clone size, V gene, D gene, J gene, CDR3 DNA, CDR3 protein. D genes are given only for firm matches. Expanded clones get a size class; other rows say once, few or many, or leave the size out.

size: -; V: TRBV29-1; D: -; J: TRBJ1-1; DNA: TGCAGCGTGAGGACAGACAGGAGCACTGAAGCTTTCTTT; CDR3: CSVRTDRSTEAFF
size: -; V: TRBV29-1; D: -; J: TRBJ2-3; DNA: TGCAGCGTACGAGGAGCGCGGACAGATACGCAGTATTTT; CDR3: CSVRGARTDTQYF
size: few; V: TRBV27; D: -; J: TRBJ2-7; DNA: TGTGCCAGCAGCTTCCACGAGCAGTACTTC; CDR3: CASSFHEQYF
size: -; V: TRBV7-8; D: TRBD2; J: TRBJ2-7; DNA: TGTGCCAGCAGCGGGGCTAGCGGGAGGGCCGTCTACGAGCAGTACTTC; CDR3: CASSGASGRAVYEQYF
size: -; V: TRBV7-7; D: TRBD1; J: TRBJ1-4; DNA: TGTGCTAGCAGCCTTGGCGGTGGGACAGGGGGCGAAAAACTGTTTTTT; CDR3: CASSLGGGTGGEKLFF
size: -; V: TRBV11-2; D: -; J: TRBJ2-1; DNA: TGTGCCAGCAGCCTTACCTACCGAAATTACAATGAGCAGTTCTTC; CDR3: CASSLTYRNYNEQFF
size: -; V: TRBV2; D: -; J: TRBJ1-2; DNA: TGTGCCAGCAGTGGATCGGTGGGAGGGATCCGTGGCTACACCTTC; CDR3: CASSGSVGGIRGYTF
size: -; V: TRBV11-3; D: -; J: TRBJ1-1; DNA: TGTGCCAGCAGCTTAGTTAGAACTGAAGCTTTCTTT; CDR3: CASSLVRTEAFF
size: few; V: TRBV11-2; D: TRBD1; J: TRBJ2-7; DNA: TGTGCCAGCAGCTTAGGGGGGACAGACTACGAGCAGTACTTC; CDR3: CASSLGGTDYEQYF
size: -; V: TRBV7-2; D: -; J: TRBJ2-7; DNA: TGTGCCAGCAGCTTAGGTACGGGTACCATCTACGAGCAGTACTTC; CDR3: CASSLGTGTIYEQYF
size: -; V: TRBV9; D: -; J: TRBJ1-2; DNA: TGTGCCAGCAGCGTTAATGTGGGACTCGGCTATGGCTACACCTTC; CDR3: CASSVNVGLGYGYTF
size: few; V: TRBV28; D: -; J: TRBJ1-2; DNA: TGTGCCAGCAGTCTGGGTGGGACTCACTATGGCTACACCTTC; CDR3: CASSLGGTHYGYTF
size: -; V: TRBV23-1; D: -; J: TRBJ1-1; DNA: TGCGCCAGCAGTCAATACACCCCTTTACAGCTGGTACACACTGAAGCTTTCTTT; CDR3: CASSQYTPLQLVHTEAFF
size: -; V: TRBV5-1; D: TRBD2; J: TRBJ2-5; DNA: TGCGCCAGCAGCTTGGAGAATAGCGGGGGGGGAGAGACCCAGTACTTC; CDR3: CASSLENSGGGETQYF
size: few; V: TRBV13; D: -; J: TRBJ2-7; DNA: TGTGCCAGCGGGTCGGGGGTTCCGGGTTACGAGCAGTACTTC; CDR3: CASGSGVPGYEQYF
size: -; V: TRBV11-3; D: TRBD1; J: TRBJ1-2; DNA: TGTGCCAGCAGCTTAGCACTTGGGACAGGGTATGGCTACACCTTC; CDR3: CASSLALGTGYGYTF
size: once; V: TRBV5-4; D: TRBD1; J: TRBJ2-6; DNA: TGTGCCAGCAGCTTGGGTAAGACAGGGGCGTCGCGTGGGGCCAACGTCCTGACTTTC; CDR3: CASSLGKTGASRGANVLTF
size: -; V: TRBV6-5; D: -; J: TRBJ2-1; DNA: TGTGCCAGCAGTTCTCGACTGGTCTCCTACAATGAGCAGTTCTTC; CDR3: CASSSRLVSYNEQFF
size: -; V: TRBV7-7; D: -; J: TRBJ2-7; DNA: TGTGCTAGCAGTGCGCGCCCGGATGGGCTCGAGCAGTACTTC; CDR3: CASSARPDGLEQYF
size: few; V: TRBV11-3; D: -; J: TRBJ2-5; DNA: TGTGCCAGCAGCTTAGGGGCAGGGACCCAGTACTTC; CDR3: CASSLGAGTQYF
size: -; V: TRBV7-2; D: -; J: TRBJ2-1; DNA: TGTGCCAGCAGCTTAGTCGGCTACAATGAGCAGTTCTTC; CDR3: CASSLVGYNEQFF
size: -; V: TRBV10-3; D: -; J: TRBJ1-1; DNA: TGTGCCATCAGTGAGTCGACTCTGGGACAAACGAACACTGAAGCTTTCTTT; CDR3: CAISESTLGQTNTEAFF
size: -; V: TRBV2; D: TRBD1; J: TRBJ2-2; DNA: TGTGCCAGCAGTGAGGACAGGGGGTATGACACCGGGGAGCTGTTTTTT; CDR3: CASSEDRGYDTGELFF
size: -; V: TRBV5-4; D: TRBD1; J: TRBJ1-6; DNA: TGTGCCAGCAGCACCGGACAGGGGGTTTCACCCCTCCACTTT; CDR3: CASSTGQGVSPLHF
size: -; V: TRBV10-3; D: TRBD1; J: TRBJ2-3; DNA: TGTGCCACAGAGGGACAGGGAGGAGCAGATACGCAGTATTTT; CDR3: CATEGQGGADTQYF
size: -; V: TRBV30; D: -; J: TRBJ1-5; DNA: TGTGCCTGGAGTGCAGGGGTGGATCAGCCCCAGCATTTT; CDR3: CAWSAGVDQPQHF
size: -; V: TRBV6-1; D: -; J: TRBJ2-7; DNA: TGTGCCAGCAGTGAAGTTGGCCTAGCCTACGAGCAGTACTTC; CDR3: CASSEVGLAYEQYF
size: -; V: TRBV2; D: -; J: TRBJ2-1; DNA: TGTGCCAGCTCTCGGTCCGGACTTAGCTCCTACAATGAGCAGTTCTTC; CDR3: CASSRSGLSSYNEQFF
size: -; V: TRBV29-1; D: -; J: TRBJ2-1; DNA: TGCAGCGTTGAAGACCCCGATCCGGAGGAGGCGAGACTTTACAATGAGCAGTTCTTC; CDR3: CSVEDPDPEEARLYNEQFF
size: -; V: TRBV5-8; D: TRBD1; J: TRBJ1-1; DNA: TGTGCCAGCAGCCGGACAGGGATCGCTGAAGCTTTCTTT; CDR3: CASSRTGIAEAFF
size: -; V: TRBV4-3; D: -; J: TRBJ2-6; DNA: TGCGCCAGCAGCCACAGAGACAGGCTTTGGTCTGGGGCCAACGTCCTGACTTTC; CDR3: CASSHRDRLWSGANVLTF
size: -; V: TRBV11-3; D: TRBD1; J: TRBJ2-7; DNA: TGTGCCAGCAGCTCACCGGGACAGGGGGGCGAGCAGTACTTC; CDR3: CASSSPGQGGEQYF
size: -; V: TRBV2; D: TRBD1; J: TRBJ2-7; DNA: TGTGCCAGCAGTCTTTTATGGACAGGAGCGGAGCAGTACTTC; CDR3: CASSLLWTGAEQYF
size: -; V: TRBV9; D: TRBD1; J: TRBJ2-6; DNA: TGTGCCAGCAGCGTAGGCCCCGGGACAGGCCTACTACGAGGGGCCAACGTCCTGACTTTC; CDR3: CASSVGPGTGLLRGANVLTF
size: -; V: TRBV5-1; D: TRBD1; J: TRBJ1-1; DNA: TGCGCCAGCAGCAGAAAGGACAGGCCTATGAACACTGAAGCTTTCTTT; CDR3: CASSRKDRPMNTEAFF
size: once; V: TRBV9; D: TRBD2; J: TRBJ2-7; DNA: TGTGCCAGCAGCGTGGGTGGCGGGAGCCCCTCGACTCTCTACGAGCAGTACTTC; CDR3: CASSVGGGSPSTLYEQYF
size: -; V: TRBV12-5; D: TRBD1; J: TRBJ1-2; DNA: TGTGCTAGTGGCCACCATGACCACAGGGGCAGAGGCTACACCTTC; CDR3: CASGHHDHRGRGYTF
size: -; V: TRBV5-1; D: -; J: TRBJ2-7; DNA: TGCGCCAGCAGCTTGTCCAGGGGCTCCTACGAGCAGTACTTC; CDR3: CASSLSRGSYEQYF
size: -; V: TRBV5-6; D: TRBD1; J: TRBJ2-7; DNA: TGTGCCAGCAACGGGGACAGGTCCTCCTACGAGCAGTACTTC; CDR3: CASNGDRSSYEQYF
size: -; V: TRBV2; D: TRBD2; J: TRBJ2-7; DNA: TGTGCCAGACGACAGGGGCGGGCTAGCGGGAGTTACGAGCAGTACTTC; CDR3: CARRQGRASGSYEQYF
size: few; V: TRBV9; D: TRBD2; J: TRBJ2-3; DNA: TGTGCCACGAACCCAGCGGGGGGCCGGGGGGATACGCAGTATTTT; CDR3: CATNPAGGRGDTQYF
size: -; V: TRBV6-5; D: TRBD2; J: TRBJ2-7; DNA: TGTGCCAGCAATCCTAGCGGGCCATTCTCCTACGAGCAGTACTTC; CDR3: CASNPSGPFSYEQYF
size: -; V: TRBV7-9; D: -; J: TRBJ1-2; DNA: TGTGCCAGCAGCTTGTTGGTTATGACAATTTATGGCTACACCTTC; CDR3: CASSLLVMTIYGYTF
size: -; V: TRBV19; D: TRBD2; J: TRBJ2-6; DNA: TGTGCCAGTACTGGGACTAGCGGGAGAATGCTCAACTCTGGGGCCAACGTCCTGACTTTC; CDR3: CASTGTSGRMLNSGANVLTF
size: -; V: TRBV2; D: TRBD2; J: TRBJ2-5; DNA: TGTGCCAGCAGTGACGGACTAGCGGGGGAGACCCAGTACTTC; CDR3: CASSDGLAGETQYF
size: -; V: TRBV14; D: TRBD1; J: TRBJ2-7; DNA: TGTGCCAGCAGCCAAGATGCGGACAGGGGTCTCTACGAGCAGTACTTC; CDR3: CASSQDADRGLYEQYF
size: -; V: TRBV5-1; D: -; J: TRBJ1-1; DNA: TGCGCCAGCAGCCAGGCAGGGATACACATGAACACTGAAGCTTTCTTT; CDR3: CASSQAGIHMNTEAFF
size: -; V: TRBV6-6; D: -; J: TRBJ1-6; DNA: TGTGCCAGCAGAAAGCCCCAGGGTATGCTAAATTCACCCCTCCACTTT; CDR3: CASRKPQGMLNSPLHF
size: few; V: TRBV11-3; D: TRBD2; J: TRBJ2-1; DNA: TGTGCCAGCAGCTTAGTAGCGGGAGTTGGAAATGAGCAGTTCTTC; CDR3: CASSLVAGVGNEQFF
size: -; V: TRBV9; D: TRBD2; J: TRBJ2-1; DNA: TGTGCCAGCAGCGTAGAACTAGCGGAATTTAATGAGCAGTTCTTC; CDR3: CASSVELAEFNEQFF
size: -; V: TRBV29-1; D: TRBD2; J: TRBJ2-5; DNA: TGCAGCGTTGAAGATGTGCGGGAGGGTCCCCAAGAGACCCAGTACTTC; CDR3: CSVEDVREGPQETQYF
size: -; V: TRBV7-2; D: -; J: TRBJ1-5; DNA: TGTGCCAGCAGCTTGGGGGGTACTCAGCCCCAGCATTTT; CDR3: CASSLGGTQPQHF
size: few; V: TRBV15; D: TRBD2; J: TRBJ2-5; DNA: TGTGCCACCAGCAGAGATTCCCCACTCCTAGCGGGAGGCCAAGAGACCCAGTACTTC; CDR3: CATSRDSPLLAGGQETQYF
size: -; V: TRBV28; D: TRBD1; J: TRBJ1-2; DNA: TGTGCCAGCAGCAACGGACAGGATTATGGCTACACCTTC; CDR3: CASSNGQDYGYTF
size: -; V: TRBV6-1; D: -; J: TRBJ1-5; DNA: TGTGCCAGCAGTGTCCTGCAGGGCAACAATCAGCCCCAGCATTTT; CDR3: CASSVLQGNNQPQHF
size: -; V: TRBV2; D: TRBD1; J: TRBJ1-2; DNA: TGTGCCAGCAGTGCCGGCACGGGGACAGCTAACTATGGCTACACCTTC; CDR3: CASSAGTGTANYGYTF
size: -; V: TRBV10-3; D: -; J: TRBJ2-7; DNA: TGTGCCATCAGGGGACGGACAGCCTACGAGCAGTACTTC; CDR3: CAIRGRTAYEQYF